The 24 T cell receptor beta chains below all came from one sample that was sequenced in a study of cytomegalovirus exposure and HLA in healthy donors. 60 Vbeta and 13 Jbeta primers were used in PCR. The data were produced by immunoSEQ multiplex PCR, yet TCRdb's version contains in-frame clones alone and is incomplete. The sample shows 55,000 to 80,000 clones, 60% to 75% of them seen only once. What was sequenced was PBMCs. The receptor source for this set is a man aged 35 to 55 in good health and CMV-seropositive.

This clone was observed a few times. The chain employs TRBV5-1 and TRBJ1-2; 7 bases are a match to TRBD1. Germline V gene lookup returns CDR1 SGHRS and CDR2 YFSETQ. CDR3 length equals 15 residues. V trimming: 4 bases; J trimming: 6 bases; junction bases outside the gene matches: 12. The CDR3 nucleotides read TGCGCCAGCAGCGCAACAGGGGTAGGAGTCAATGGCTACACCTTC. Encoded protein: CASSATGVGVNGYTF.

This chain uses TRBV19 with TRBJ2-4, with 8 bases that match TRBD1. The CDR3 length is 15 residues. V lost 5 bases, J lost 3 bases, and 6 bases stayed unmatched. From germline, CDR1 is LNHDA and CDR2 SQIVND (reference sequence). The DNA of the CDR3 is TGTGCCAGTAGTGACAGGGGAGGTGGCAAAAACATTCAGTACTTC. Its protein product is CASSDRGGGKNIQYF.

The genes are TRBV5-8 and TRBJ2-1; TRBD2 agrees at 11 bases. In germline, CDR1 is SGHTS, CDR2 YDEGEE. J was trimmed by 4 bases and V by 4 bases; bases with no gene match: 13. The length of the CDR3 is 18 residues. CDR3 bases: TGTGCCAGCAGCCGCGACCTTCTTCTAGCGGGGGGTTACAATGAGCAGTTCTTC. This encodes CASSRDLLLAGGYNEQFF.

The V gene is TRBV15, the J gene TRBJ2-1; TRBD1 matches 8 bases. Unmatched junction bases numbered 8, after V lost 4 bases and J lost 3 bases. This CDR3 spans 16 amino acids. Germline V gives CDR1 LNHNV, CDR2 YYDKDF (reference sequence). This CDR3 is CATSTGQGRGYNEQFF. Here the CDR3 DNA reads TGTGCCACCAGCACAGGACAGGGCCGGGGCTACAATGAGCAGTTCTTC.

This clone was found a few times. The chain joins TRBV5-4 to TRBJ1-2; 7 bases line up with TRBD1. The CDR3 totals 13 residues. The V gene's germline CDR1 is SGHNT and CDR2 YYREEE (reference sequence). V trimming: 3 bases; J trimming: 5 bases; junction bases outside the gene matches: 4. The CDR3 is CASSYGQVYGYTF. The CDR3 nucleotides are TGTGCCAGCAGCTACGGACAGGTTTATGGCTACACCTTC.

The genes are TRBV18 and TRBJ1-2; 7 bases match TRBD1. The ends lost 5 bases at V and 6 bases at J; junction bases unmatched: 6. This CDR3 comprises 13 residues. In germline, CDR1 is KGHSH, CDR2 LQKENI. For the CDR3, the DNA is TGTGCCAGCTCATCAGGGGGTCGGGATGGCTACACCTTC. Amino acids: CASSSGGRDGYTF.

The rearrangement uses TRBV10-3 and TRBJ1-1; D unresolved. Deletions cut 5 bases from V and 1 base from J, with 11 bases between. This CDR3 is 14 amino acids long. Germline V gene data show CDR1 as ENHRY and CDR2 as SYGVKD. The CDR3 spells CAISPAVTNTEAFF. The CDR3 region has the DNA TGTGCCATCAGTCCCGCAGTTACGAACACTGAAGCTTTCTTT.

The chain uses TRBV7-2 and TRBJ2-1; 8 bases line up with TRBD1. This CDR3 contains 13 residues. Germline loops: CDR1 SGHTA, CDR2 FQGNSA. J gave up 7 bases and V 5 bases, and 4 bases lay outside the gene matches. CDR3 loop: CASSLRDRNEQFF. CDR3 nucleotides: TGTGCCAGCAGCCTCCGGGACAGGAATGAGCAGTTCTTC.

In this sample, this clone turned up a few times. The CDR3: CASSIDLGGYEQYF. Here the CDR3 DNA reads TGTGCCAGTAGTATAGATCTCGGCGGCTACGAGCAGTACTTC. The rearrangement links TRBV19 to TRBJ2-7; D call uncertain. The CDR3 totals 14 residues. Trimming removed 0 bases from V and 3 bases from J, with 9 bases in between. Looked up from germline, CDR1 is LNHDA and CDR2 is SQIVND (reference sequence).

The V gene is TRBV30, the J gene TRBJ1-2, with D possibly being TRBD1 (6 bases). The CDR3 loop spans 15 amino acids. Trimming pared 2 bases from V and 5 bases from J, leaving 18 bases between. Germline values: CDR1 GTSNPN, CDR2 SVGIG (reference sequence). CDR3 residues: CAWSRSYRVAYGYTF. CDR3 DNA sequence: TGTGCCTGGAGTAGATCGTACAGGGTAGCATATGGCTACACCTTC. The full variable domain, with the rest looked up from reference TRBV30 and TRBJ1-2, is SQTIHQWPATLVQPVGSPLSLECTVEGTSNPNLYWYRQAAGRGLQLLFYSVGIGQISSEVPQNLSASRPQDRQFILSSKKLLLSDSGFYLCAWSRSYRVAYGYTFGSGTRLTVV.

This rearrangement joins TRBV10-3 to TRBJ1-1, with TRBD1 as a possible D gene (6 bases). V shed 7 bases and J shed 1 base, with 13 bases lying between them. CDR1 is ENHRY and CDR2 is SYGVKD in the germline V gene. The CDR3 is made up of 14 amino acids. The CDR3 loop reads CAITRTVGNTEAFF. CDR3 sequence (DNA): TGTGCCATCACCCGGACAGTAGGGAACACTGAAGCTTTCTTT.

V is TRBV6-6 and J is TRBJ2-5; 13 nucleotides line up with TRBD2. The closer fit of TRBJ2-7 to the DNA end suggests the J call may be wrong. Germline V lookup: CDR1 MNHNY, CDR2 SVGAGI (reference sequence). The CDR3 has 15 amino acids. The CDR3 here is CASSFLLAGGLEQYF. CDR3 nucleotides: TGTGCCAGCAGTTTCCTACTAGCGGGGGGGCTCGAGCAGTACTTC.

This chain uses TRBV10-3 with TRBJ2-3; the match to TRBD1 covers 9 bases. The CDR3 extends over 13 amino acids. V dropped 10 bases and J dropped 0; count of bases not matched to a gene: 2. Germline CDR1 is ENHRY and CDR2 is SYGVKD. CDR3 in DNA: TGTGCCACAGGGACAGGGAGCACAGATACGCAGTATTTT. Translating gives CATGTGSTDTQYF.

V gene TRBV2 combines with J gene TRBJ1-2; a possible D gene is TRBD1 (6 bases). V was cut by 7 bases and J by 7 bases, with 10 bases left in between. The CDR3 runs to 11 residues. CDR1 is SNHLY and CDR2 is FYNNEI in the germline V gene. CDR3 residues: CASNWDIGYTF. For the CDR3, the DNA is TGTGCCAGCAATTGGGACATTGGCTACACCTTC. The variable domain in full, with the rest retrieved from reference TRBV2 and TRBJ1-2, is EPEVTQTPSHQVTQMGQEVILRCVPISNHLYFYWYRQILGQKVEFLVSFYNNEISEKSEIFDDQFSVERPDGSNFTLKIRSTKLEDSAMYFCASNWDIGYTFGSGTRLTVV.

V is TRBV30 and J is TRBJ1-6, with 8 nucleotides matching TRBD1. The junction had 13 bases not matched to a gene; V was cut back by 6 bases and J by 9 bases. The CDR3 has 15 amino acids. Germline V CDR1 and CDR2: GTSNPN, SVGIG (reference sequence). The CDR3, as DNA: TGTGCCTGTACTTTTACGGGACAGGCGACTTCACCCCTCCACTTT. This codes for CACTFTGQATSPLHF.

The chain is built from TRBV28 and TRBJ1-1, with no clear D. Trimming shortened V by 4 bases and J by 1 base, and 13 bases separated the two germline ends. Germline CDR1 MDHEN, CDR2 SYDVKM. The CDR3 has 15 amino acids. For the CDR3, the DNA is TGTGCCAGCAGTTCCGCCCTATACCGGAACACTGAAGCTTTCTTT. It specifies CASSSALYRNTEAFF.

The chain is built from TRBV10-3 and TRBJ2-1, with 9 bases identical to TRBD2. Per germline, CDR1 ENHRY and CDR2 SYGVKD. V shed 4 bases and J 4 bases; nucleotides not matched to a gene: 2. The CDR3 is 14 residues long. The CDR3 sequence is CAISASGGYNEQFF. CDR3 DNA: TGTGCCATCAGTGCAAGCGGGGGGTACAATGAGCAGTTCTTC.

The chain uses TRBV28 and TRBJ1-3; a possible D gene is TRBD1 (5 bases). V was clipped by 10 bases and J by 5 bases, with 15 bases between them. The CDR3 runs 13 residues. The germline V gene has CDR1 MDHEN and CDR2 SYDVKM. The CDR3 here is CATGGGERNTIYF. CDR3 nucleotides: TGTGCCACCGGGGGTGGGGAACGAAACACCATATATTTT.

This chain uses TRBV5-3 with TRBJ1-1, with D unresolved. TRBV5-3 carries the ORF label, with uncertain function. There are 14 residues in the CDR3. V dropped 6 bases and J dropped 0 bases, with 12 bases sitting between them. CDR3 DNA: TGTGCCAGAACCCTTGGGCTTATGAACACTGAAGCTTTCTTT. Translated, it gives CARTLGLMNTEAFF.

This chain joins TRBV5-1 and TRBJ1-2; the D gene is possibly TRBD1 (6 bases). The germline V gene has CDR1 SGHRS and CDR2 YFSETQ. Trimming cost V 5 bases and J 3 bases, with 17 bases left between them. The CDR3 runs 15 residues. The CDR3 nucleotides are TGCGCCAGCAGTTTTACAGGGAGTCAGGACTATGGCTACACCTTC. Translating gives CASSFTGSQDYGYTF.

This chain uses TRBV6-6 with TRBJ2-1; TRBD1 agrees at 11 bases. The CDR3 sequence is 13 residues long. The V segment lost 8 bases and the J segment 7 bases; nucleotides outside the gene matches: 4. Germline V gene data show CDR1 as MNHNY and CDR2 as SVGAGI (reference sequence). CDR3 DNA sequence: TGTGCCAGCCGGGACAGGGGGAAGAATGAGCAGTTCTTC. It specifies CASRDRGKNEQFF.

CDR3 nucleotide sequence: TGTGCCAGCAGCTTGAGCCAGGGGGACGAGCAGTACTTC. It translates to CASSLSQGDEQYF. The rearrangement uses TRBV11-3 and TRBJ2-7; 7 nucleotides align to TRBD1. V trimming: 3 bases; J trimming: 5 bases; junction bases outside the gene matches: 4. CDR1 is SGHNT, CDR2 YENEEA, per germline. The CDR3 is made up of 13 amino acids.

V is TRBV5-1 and J is TRBJ2-1; no definite D call. The V gene's germline CDR1 is SGHRS and CDR2 YFSETQ. V gave up 4 bases and J gave up 0 bases, with 8 bases separating them. The CDR3 is 14 amino acids. The CDR3 sequence is CASSNYPSYNEQFF. In DNA, the CDR3 is TGCGCCAGCAGCAACTATCCCTCCTACAATGAGCAGTTCTTC.

The table lists this clone with a few counts. The chain links TRBV30 to TRBJ1-6; D perhaps matches TRBD1 (6 bases). CDR3 length equals 13 residues. Per the germline V gene, CDR1 is GTSNPN and CDR2 is SVGIG (reference sequence). DNA for the CDR3: TGTGCTGCCAAGGGGGAGTATAATTCACCCCTCCACTTT. It is translated as CAAKGEYNSPLHF.